The 8 T cell receptor beta chains given below trace back to one sample, sequenced in a study of blood T cell repertoires in COVID-19. Only in-frame clones appear in the TCRdb table, and some are missing; sequencing was by immunoSEQ multiplex PCR. The sample holds approximately 340,000 clones, roughly 92% seen once. Source material: PBMCs or T cells enriched from blood (not recorded which). These receptor sequences come from a woman in her forties who had been exposed to COVID-19.

V is TRBV7-3 and J is TRBJ2-1, with 8 bases lining up with TRBD2. The CDR3 sequence is 15 residues long. The trim removed 1 base at V and 5 bases at J, leaving 4 bases unmatched. Germline lookup yields CDR1 SGHTA and CDR2 FQGTGA. The chain's CDR3 is CASSLRLARDNEQFF. The CDR3 bases are TGTGCCAGCAGCTTAAGACTAGCGAGGGACAATGAGCAGTTCTTC.

The chain joins TRBV18 to TRBJ2-7; 7 bases are shared with TRBD1. V was clipped by 1 base and J by 2 bases; unmatched bases: 8. Germline assignment: CDR1 KGHSH and CDR2 LQKENI. The CDR3 has 16 residues. CDR3 region: CASSPRVQGDTYEQYF. For the CDR3, the DNA is TGTGCCAGCTCACCACGTGTCCAGGGGGACACCTACGAGCAGTACTTC.

The chain employs TRBV5-1 and TRBJ2-3, with 9 bases matching TRBD2. CDR1 is SGHRS and CDR2 is YFSETQ in the germline V gene. The CDR3 is 16 residues long. V was pared by 0 bases and J by 2 bases, with 4 bases of the junction left unmatched. The CDR3 loop is CASSLGSGRTTDTQYF. CDR3 nucleotide sequence: TGCGCCAGCAGCTTGGGTAGCGGGAGAACCACAGATACGCAGTATTTT.

V and J are TRBV19 and TRBJ1-2; possible D gene TRBD1, 6 bases. The ends were cut back, 2 bases at V and 8 bases at J, with 12 bases in the middle. Germline V gives CDR1 LNHDA, CDR2 SQIVND (reference sequence). This CDR3 is 13 amino acids long. CDR3 sequence: CASSISMTGGYTF. The CDR3 nucleotides read TGTGCCAGTAGTATATCAATGACAGGAGGCTACACCTTC.

The rearrangement joins TRBV5-6 to TRBJ2-7, with 10 positions matching TRBD1. The CDR3 consists of 15 residues. Germline CDR1 and CDR2: SGHDT and YYEEEE. The J segment lost 5 bases and the V segment lost 2 bases, leaving 7 bases of the junction unmatched. The CDR3: CASSFRDRGSDEQYF. The CDR3 nucleotides are TGTGCCAGCAGCTTCAGGGACAGGGGTTCGGACGAGCAGTACTTC.

This clone was picked up a small number of times. J is TRBJ2-7 and V is TRBV7-9; D uncertain. This CDR3 comprises 14 residues. CDR1 and CDR2 (germline): SEHNR, FQNEAQ (reference sequence). The V end was cut by 5 bases, the J end by 2 bases, with 13 bases between. The CDR3 loop reads CASSPLGQAYEQYF. CDR3 DNA sequence: TGTGCCAGCAGCCCCCTGGGCCAGGCCTACGAGCAGTACTTC.

The rearrangement links TRBV2 to TRBJ2-1; D is possibly TRBD2 (5 bases). V was cut by 4 bases and J by 8 bases, with 15 bases left in between. Germline-derived CDR1 and CDR2 are SNHLY and FYNNEI. The CDR3 is made up of 14 amino acids. This chain's CDR3 is CASSGYTSSDEQFF. CDR3 bases: TGTGCCAGCAGTGGTTATACTAGTTCGGATGAGCAGTTCTTC.

J is TRBJ1-1 and V is TRBV5-1, with D possibly being TRBD1 (5 bases). Between the trimmed V and J ends, which lost 3 bases and 6 bases, there was a span of 15 bases. CDR1 is SGHRS and CDR2 is YFSETQ in the germline V gene. The CDR3 length is 14 residues. CDR3: CASSSRGWQAEAFF. In DNA, the CDR3 is TGCGCCAGCAGCTCTCGGGGGTGGCAAGCTGAAGCTTTCTTT.